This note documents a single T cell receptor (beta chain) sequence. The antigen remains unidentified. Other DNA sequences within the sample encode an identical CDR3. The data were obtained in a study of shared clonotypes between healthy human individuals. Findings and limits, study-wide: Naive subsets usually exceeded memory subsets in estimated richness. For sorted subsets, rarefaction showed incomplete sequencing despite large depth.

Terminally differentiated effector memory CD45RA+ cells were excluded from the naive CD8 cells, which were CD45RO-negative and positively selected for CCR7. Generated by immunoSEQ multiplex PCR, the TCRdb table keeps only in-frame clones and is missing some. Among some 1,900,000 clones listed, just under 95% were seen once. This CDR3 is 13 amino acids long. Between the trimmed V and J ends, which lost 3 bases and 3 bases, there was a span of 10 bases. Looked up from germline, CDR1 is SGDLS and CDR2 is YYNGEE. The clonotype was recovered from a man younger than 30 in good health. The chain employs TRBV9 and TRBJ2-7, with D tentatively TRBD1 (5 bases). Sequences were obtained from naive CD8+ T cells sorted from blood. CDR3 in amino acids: CASSAGHSYEQYF. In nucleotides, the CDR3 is TGTGCCAGCAGCGCCGGACACAGCTACGAGCAGTACTTC.